Listed below are T cell receptor beta chains from one sample, sequenced in a study of regulatory T cells in long-lasting Graves disease. TCRdb redid the calling of the multiplex PCR reads with MiXCR, one entry per CDR3 protein. The data hold fewer than 650,000 distinct CDR3 sequences, with around 16% observed a single time. These data also featured in a second study, about T cells in Graves' hyperthyroidism and ophthalmopathy.

This material consisted of peripheral blood mononuclear cells (PBMCs), taken at new diagnosis, from a patient treated with antithyroid drugs. Receptors were obtained from a man younger than 30 with Graves disease. The CDR3 runs from the conserved cysteine through the conserved F or W. Fields, in order: J gene, V gene, clone size, D gene, CDR3 protein, CDR3 DNA. A D gene is named only where the DNA matches it firmly. Clone sizes are given selectively: once, few, many, or a class where the clone is expanded.

TRBJ2-6,TRBV25-1,NA,NA,CATHGWVKGWGSGANVLTF,TGTGCCACCCACGGCTGGGTAAAGGGGTGGGGTTCTGGGGCCAACGTCCTGACTTTC
TRBJ1-6,TRBV20-1,NA,NA,CSAIGQSPYNSPLHF,TGCAGTGCTATCGGCCAGAGCCCCTATAATTCACCCCTCCACTTT
TRBJ2-1,TRBV4-1,NA,NA,CASSPRHTSSYNEQFF,TGCGCCAGCAGCCCCAGACACACCAGCTCCTACAATGAGCAGTTCTTC
TRBJ1-3,TRBV30,many,NA,CASDRRSSGNTIYF,TGTGCCTCGGACCGCCGGAGCTCTGGAAACACCATATATTTT
TRBJ2-1,TRBV6-2/TRBV6-3,many,TRBD1,CASSITGGHEQFF,TGTGCCAGCAGTATAACAGGGGGCCATGAGCAGTTCTTC
TRBJ2-3,TRBV15,few,NA,CATSPYNRLGTDTQYF,TGTGCCACCAGCCCCTATAATAGGCTGGGCACAGATACGCAGTATTTT
TRBJ2-7,TRBV5-1,many,TRBD2,CASSARTSGNYEQYF,TGCGCCAGCAGCGCAAGGACTAGCGGGAACTACGAGCAGTACTTC
TRBJ1-5,TRBV28,NA,TRBD1,CAIRQGSNQPQHF,TGTGCCATTAGACAGGGAAGCAATCAGCCCCAGCATTTT
TRBJ2-7,TRBV28,many,NA,CASNPITGYTYEQYF,TGTGCCAGCAACCCGATTACAGGTTATACCTACGAGCAGTACTTC
TRBJ1-1,TRBV6-1,many,NA,CASRKMNTEAFF,TGTGCCAGCAGGAAGATGAACACTGAAGCTTTCTTT
TRBJ1-4,TRBV3-1,many,NA,CASSRTTYRGGTNEKLFF,TGTGCCAGCAGCCGAACCACCTATCGTGGGGGAACTAATGAAAAACTGTTTTTT
TRBJ2-7,TRBV20-1,many,TRBD2,CSARGAGGHGDSSYEQYF,TGCAGTGCTAGAGGGGCGGGAGGCCACGGTGATAGCTCCTACGAGCAGTACTTC
TRBJ1-5,TRBV29-1,few,TRBD1,CSVATGDQPQHF,TGCAGCGTTGCAACAGGGGATCAGCCCCAGCATTTT
TRBJ2-3,TRBV4-2,few,NA,CASSQDLRGAGDTQYF,TGTGCCAGCAGCCAAGATCTTCGGGGGGCAGGAGATACGCAGTATTTT
TRBJ2-1,TRBV11-1,many,TRBD2,CASRNRLSGRAREQFF,TGTGCCAGCAGGAATCGACTGAGCGGGAGGGCCCGGGAGCAGTTCTTC
TRBJ1-1,TRBV9,NA,NA,CASSNSGGAGNTEAFF,TGTGCCAGCAGCAACTCCGGGGGGGCCGGGAACACTGAAGCTTTCTTT